This entry is about one T cell receptor (beta chain). The sample originates from a study of blood T cell repertoires in COVID-19. Study summary: Samples taken during acute and convalescent COVID-19 were collected in the United States, Italy and Spain. The analysed material was cDNA or gDNA that came from T cells, B-cell-depleted T cells, or PBMCs.

Per the study methods: The authors estimated nucleated cell counts from reference gene primer amplification. Sequencing used immunoSEQ multiplex PCR; TCRdb keeps in-frame clones, though not all of them. The V and J calls and clone size come from that table; D and trimming were worked out from the DNA. Counted here are about 110,000 clones, roughly four fifths occurring once; the ten biggest clones make up approximately 16%. Germline V gene sequence: CDR1 MRHNA, CDR2 SNTAGT. Losses at the gene ends were 6 bases for V and 4 bases for J; bases not matched to a gene: 7. This CDR3 comprises 16 residues. This clonotype was sampled from a woman aged 60-70 years with acute or convalescent COVID-19. Input material: peripheral blood. The V gene is TRBV6-4, the J gene TRBJ1-3; 12 nucleotides align to TRBD1. As DNA, the CDR3 is TGTGCCAGCAGCGGGGACAGGGGGCAGTTAGGAAACACCATATATTTT. This codes for CASSGDRGQLGNTIYF.